Sequencing of this T cell receptor beta chain was carried out in a study of blood T cell repertoires in COVID-19. At the level of the study: The origin of the acute and convalescent COVID-19 samples was the United States, Italy and Spain.

TCRdb keeps only in-frame clones here, not all; method: immunoSEQ multiplex PCR. The table has approximately 350,000 clones, 89% seen once. The germline gives CDR1 LNHDA, CDR2 SQIVND (reference sequence). V was cut by 3 bases and J by 9 bases, with 16 bases left in between. The CDR3 has 14 amino acids. J is TRBJ2-3 and V is TRBV19; TRBD1 might be the D (6 bases). The TCR sequence derives from a man aged 35-49 years with acute or convalescent COVID-19. Specimen: peripheral blood. This CDR3 is CASSMGTRRGTQYF. CDR3 sequence (DNA): TGTGCCAGTAGTATGGGGACACGGAGAGGCACGCAGTATTTT. Combining the CDR3 with reference TRBV19 and TRBJ2-3 gives the whole variable domain DGGITQSPKYLFRKEGQNVTLSCEQNLNHDAMYWYRQDPGQGLRLIYYSQIVNDFQKGDIAEGYSVSREKKESFPLTVTSAQKNPTAFYLCASSMGTRRGTQYFGPGTRLTVL.